This T cell receptor (beta chain) was observed in a study of blood T cells in healthy people across ages. Peripheral blood was drawn, ten milliliters per donor. CDR1 LNHNV and CDR2 YYDKDF come from the germline V gene (reference sequence). This CDR3 contains 15 residues. V was shortened by 0 bases and J by 11 bases, with 19 bases between the two germline ends. The use of a sample-barcoded 5' primer and a J-beta primer mix characterized a second PCR of about 6 to 11 cycles. TCRdb processed the 5' RACE reads anew with MiXCR; each CDR3 protein has one entry. This sample has 2 million or so distinct CDR3 sequences, with roughly 52% found just once.

This TCR was sampled from a woman aged 40 to 50 in good health. This chain connects TRBV15 to TRBJ2-5; D not resolved. The specimen was blood. The CDR3 here is CATSRDQVRSNEQYF. CDR3 coding DNA: TGTGCCACCAGCAGAGACCAAGTCAGATCCAATGAGCAGTACTTC.